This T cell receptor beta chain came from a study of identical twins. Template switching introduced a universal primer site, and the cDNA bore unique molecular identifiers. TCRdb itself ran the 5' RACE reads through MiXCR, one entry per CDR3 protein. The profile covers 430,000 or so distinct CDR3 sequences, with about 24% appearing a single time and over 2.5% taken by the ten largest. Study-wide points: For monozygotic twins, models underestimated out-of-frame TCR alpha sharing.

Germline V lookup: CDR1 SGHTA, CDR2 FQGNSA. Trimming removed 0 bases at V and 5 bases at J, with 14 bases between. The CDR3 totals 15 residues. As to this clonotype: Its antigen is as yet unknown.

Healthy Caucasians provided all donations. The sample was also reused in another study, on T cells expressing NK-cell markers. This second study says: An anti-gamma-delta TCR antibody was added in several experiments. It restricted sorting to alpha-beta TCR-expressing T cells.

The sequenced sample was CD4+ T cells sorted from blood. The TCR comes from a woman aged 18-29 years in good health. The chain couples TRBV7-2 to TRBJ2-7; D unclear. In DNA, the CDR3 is TGTGCCAGCAGCTTAGCATCATCCTACCCCCACGAGCAGTACTTC. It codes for CASSLASSYPHEQYF.